The 15 T cell receptor beta chains below all came from one sample that was sequenced in a study of T cell repertoires in cytomegalovirus infection. These receptors are not linked to any known antigen. TCRdb independently ran MiXCR on the reads; one entry per CDR3 protein. This sample carries 700,000 to 900,000 distinct CDR3 sequences, approximately 32% of them seen once, and the ten largest clones take around 13%. Sequences were derived from cultured CD8+ T cells from PBMCs, sampled from culture after CMV antigen stimulation. The source is a human donor in good health (CMV status not recorded). Some clones in this sample may be carry-over from other donors' samples.

The chain uses TRBV6-2 or TRBV6-3 and TRBJ2-1; D possibly corresponds to TRBD1 (6 bases). V dropped 2 bases and J dropped 0 bases, with 8 bases sitting between them. The CDR3 runs 15 residues. The germline V gene has CDR1 MNHEY and CDR2 SVGEGT. The CDR3 sequence: CASSYEGVSYNEQFF. CDR3 sequence (DNA): TGTGCCAGCAGTTACGAGGGGGTCTCCTACAATGAGCAGTTCTTC.

The rearrangement joins TRBV7-9 to TRBJ2-7; TRBD2 might be the D (6 bases). Trimming pared 1 base from V and 5 bases from J, leaving 12 bases between. The length of the CDR3 is 14 residues. CDR1 and CDR2 from the germline V gene are SEHNR and FQNEAQ (reference sequence). For the CDR3, the DNA is TGTGCCAGCAGCTTAGTATACGGGGGTCACGAGCAGTACGTC. This sequence encodes CASSLVYGGHEQYV.

The genes are TRBV12-3 or TRBV12-4 and TRBJ2-3, with a possible D match to TRBD2 (6 bases). V was clipped by 7 bases and J by 7 bases, with 18 bases between them. The CDR3 totals 14 residues. This CDR3 reads CASTDFGGTYTQYF. DNA of the CDR3: TGTGCCAGCACTGATTTTGGGGGGACCTATACGCAGTATTTT.

The V call is TRBV12-3 or TRBV12-4, the J call TRBJ1-3; D is uncertain. The CDR3 runs 15 residues. Between the trimmed V and J ends, which lost 3 bases and 0 bases, there was a span of 9 bases. CDR3 in DNA: TGTGCCAGCAGTTTGGTGGAAGTCTCTGGAAACACCATATATTTT. This gives the protein CASSLVEVSGNTIYF.

The chain uses TRBV28 and TRBJ2-3, with 10 bases identical to TRBD1. V lost 4 bases, J lost 2 bases, and 6 bases stayed unmatched. Germline CDR1 is MDHEN and CDR2 is SYDVKM. CDR3 length: 16 residues. CDR3 sequence reads: CASSYPGQGLTDTQYF. Here the CDR3 DNA reads TGTGCCAGCAGTTATCCGGGACAGGGGCTCACAGATACGCAGTATTTT.

This chain connects TRBV20-1 to TRBJ1-1; TRBD1 matches 7 bases. This CDR3 has 15 residues. V dropped 3 bases and J dropped 3; count of bases not matched to a gene: 10. Germline V CDR1 and CDR2: DFQATT, SNEGSKA (reference sequence). The CDR3 region is CSASGIRDSHTEAFF. CDR3 in DNA: TGCAGTGCTAGTGGCATCCGGGACAGCCACACTGAAGCTTTCTTT.

The V gene is TRBV7-6, the J gene TRBJ2-5; TRBD1 matches 7 bases. The CDR3 spans 20 residues. V was pared by 1 base and J by 1 base, with 18 bases of the junction left unmatched. Germline CDR1 SGHVS, CDR2 FNYEAQ. In DNA, the CDR3 is TGTGCCAGCAGCTTAGACCGACCGACAGGGTTCTTAGTGTCCCAAGAGACCCAGTACTTC. It translates to CASSLDRPTGFLVSQETQYF. The complete variable domain, with remaining parts taken from reference TRBV7-6 and TRBJ2-5, reads GAGVSQSPRYKVTKRGQDVALRCDPISGHVSLYWYRQALGQGPEFLTYFNYEAQQDKSGLPNDRFSAERPEGSISTLTIQRTEQRDSAMYRCASSLDRPTGFLVSQETQYFGPGTRLLVL.

The table lists this clonotype with a few counts. V usage is TRBV27 and J usage is TRBJ1-5; no clear D. V was pared by 7 bases and J by 4 bases, with 14 bases between. The CDR3 loop spans 14 amino acids. CDR1 MNHEY and CDR2 SMNVEV come from the germline V gene (reference sequence). The CDR3 reads CASNSAGTNQPQHF. CDR3 in DNA: TGTGCCAGCAATTCCGCAGGTACAAATCAGCCCCAGCATTTT.

This clonotype turned up a few times. This rearrangement joins TRBV6-1 to TRBJ2-5; tentative D call: TRBD1 (5 bases). With 7 bases removed from V and 3 bases from J, the gap between germline ends came to 15 bases. The CDR3 sequence is 14 residues long. CDR1 is MNHNS, CDR2 SASEGT, per germline. CDR3 residues: CASTPVRGKETQYF. CDR3 bases: TGTGCCAGCACCCCCGTTAGGGGTAAAGAGACCCAGTACTTC.

J is TRBJ2-3 and V is TRBV4-1; no clear D gene. This CDR3 contains 14 residues. Between the trimmed V and J ends, which lost 1 base and 0 bases, there was a span of 5 bases. The germline gives CDR1 MGHRA, CDR2 YSYEKL. The chain's CDR3 is CASSQAPSTDTQYF. In nucleotides, the CDR3 is TGCGCCAGCAGCCAAGCCCCTAGCACAGATACGCAGTATTTT.

This chain links TRBV27 with TRBJ1-5; 8 nucleotides align to TRBD1. Germline V lookup: CDR1 MNHEY, CDR2 SMNVEV (reference sequence). The CDR3 loop spans 15 amino acids. Germline trimming cut 6 bases from V and 2 bases from J; bases unmatched to any gene: 6. Here the CDR3 reads CASRGQGAGNQPQHF. In DNA, the CDR3 is TGTGCCAGCAGGGGCCAGGGGGCTGGCAATCAGCCCCAGCATTTT.

This clonotype showed up many times. The chain uses TRBV12-3 or TRBV12-4 and TRBJ2-5; 9 bases line up with TRBD2. The CDR3 spans 14 residues. The J segment lost 5 bases and the V segment lost 7 bases, leaving 8 bases of the junction unmatched. The CDR3, as DNA: TGTGCCAGCACAACCGGGACTAGCCGGGAGACCCAGTACTTC. The encoded protein is CASTTGTSRETQYF.

The CDR3 spells CASSITTWDGYTF. In DNA form, the CDR3 reads TGTGCCAGTAGTATTACGACCTGGGATGGCTACACCTTC. This chain links TRBV19 with TRBJ1-2; D is undetermined. The CDR3 runs to 13 residues. Germline V gives CDR1 LNHDA, CDR2 SQIVND (reference sequence). Trimming cost V 3 bases and J 6 bases, with 11 bases left between them.

This clonotype was observed a few times. V usage is TRBV11-3 and J usage is TRBJ2-1, with 9 bases matching TRBD1. The germline gives CDR1 SGHNT, CDR2 YENEEA. With 5 bases clipped from V and 7 bases from J, the junction kept 9 bases outside the gene matches. CDR3 length equals 15 residues. CDR3 loop: CASSRTGGGVNEQFF. The CDR3 nucleotides read TGTGCCAGCAGCAGAACAGGGGGCGGGGTTAATGAGCAGTTCTTC.

This chain links TRBV2 with TRBJ2-5; D not resolved. Trimming stripped 10 bases from V and 5 bases from J, with 14 bases between. Germline CDR1 reads SNHLY; CDR2 reads FYNNEI. The CDR3 loop spans 12 amino acids. CDR3 sequence reads: CATYGPGETQYF. DNA of the CDR3: TGTGCCACCTATGGGCCCGGGGAGACCCAGTACTTC.